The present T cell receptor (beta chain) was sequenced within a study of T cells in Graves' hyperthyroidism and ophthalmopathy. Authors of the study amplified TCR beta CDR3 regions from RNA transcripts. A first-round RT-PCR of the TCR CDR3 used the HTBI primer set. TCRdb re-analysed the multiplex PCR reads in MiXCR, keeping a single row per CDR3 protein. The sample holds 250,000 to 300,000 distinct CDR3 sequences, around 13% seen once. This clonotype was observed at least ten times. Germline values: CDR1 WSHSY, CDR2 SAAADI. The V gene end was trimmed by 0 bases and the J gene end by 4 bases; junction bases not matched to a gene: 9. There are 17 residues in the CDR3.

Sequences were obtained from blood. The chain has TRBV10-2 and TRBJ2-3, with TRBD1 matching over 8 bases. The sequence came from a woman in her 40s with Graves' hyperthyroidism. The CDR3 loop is CASSESEAGGAADTQYF. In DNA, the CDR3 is TGCGCCAGCAGTGAGTCAGAGGCAGGGGGCGCGGCAGATACGCAGTATTTT.